Sequencing of this T cell receptor (beta chain) was carried out in a study of cytomegalovirus exposure and HLA in healthy donors. Background on the study: HLA-typed donors contributed some 85 million unique TCRs, which were held in an early data release. Notes on the study in general: Among CMV-associated TCR beta chains, most appeared HLA-restricted in a later analysis. An analysis done earlier found most TCR beta V segments productive about 87% or about 30% of the time.

This clone has only one observation. The antigen is not known. PCR amplification relied on 60 Vbeta primers (plus 13 Jbeta primers). Per the authors' pipeline: In a later analysis, of 79 million or so unique beta chains, 9 million to 11 million appeared in at least two donors. Measured with immunoSEQ multiplex PCR; TCRdb has only the in-frame clones, and not every one. The V and J calls and clone size were taken over from that table, and D and trimming were inferred from the DNA. The sample holds 100,000 to 150,000 clones; 72% are singletons and the top ten take around 4%. There are 18 residues in the CDR3. Germline V CDR1 and CDR2: MNHNS, SASEGT. V was trimmed by 4 bases and J by 4 bases, leaving 23 bases between them.

The chain recombines TRBV6-1 with TRBJ2-1; a weak D match, TRBD1 (5 bases). The sequence was collected from a man aged 25 to 40 in good health and CMV-seronegative. Sequencing was performed on PBMCs. CDR3 DNA sequence: TGTGCCAGCAGTGGTGGACATATCTTAACCTGGAGTTACAATGAGCAGTTCTTC. The encoded protein is CASSGGHILTWSYNEQFF.